The 12 T cell receptor beta chains below come from one sample, sequenced in a study of shared clonotypes between healthy human individuals. Naive CD8 isolation took CD45RO-negative cells positively selected for CCR7 and excluded terminally differentiated effector memory CD45RA+ cells. Sequencing was performed with immunoSEQ multiplex PCR; in TCRdb, only in-frame clones are kept and a portion is missing. The table has about 2 million clones, roughly 94% seen once. Sequencing used naive CD8+ T cells sorted from blood. These receptors all come from a man aged 18 to 30 in good health.

In the case of this clone: Other DNA sequences of this sample code for an identical CDR3. The rearrangement joins TRBV19 to TRBJ1-5; D is undetermined. This CDR3 has 15 amino acids. V was trimmed by 3 bases and J by 0 bases, leaving 9 bases between them. Germline CDR1 reads LNHDA; CDR2 reads SQIVND (reference sequence). The CDR3 protein is CASSIVPYSNQPQHF. In DNA form, the CDR3 reads TGTGCCAGTAGTATCGTACCGTATAGCAATCAGCCCCAGCATTTT.

This clone was detected only once. The chain uses TRBV28 and TRBJ2-7; possibly TRBD2 for D (5 bases). V was cut by 6 bases and J by 2 bases, with 23 bases left in between. This CDR3 has 17 amino acids. From germline, CDR1 is MDHEN and CDR2 SYDVKM. CDR3 sequence: CASSPWRVAAPTYEQYF. The DNA for the CDR3 is TGTGCCAGCAGCCCCTGGCGGGTGGCAGCCCCGACCTACGAGCAGTACTTC.

The chain is built from TRBV10-2 and TRBJ2-6; D may be TRBD1 (5 bases). The CDR3 extends over 14 amino acids. V was cut by 4 bases and J by 2 bases, with 6 bases left in between. The germline V gene encodes CDR1 WSHSY and CDR2 SAAADI. The CDR3 nucleotides are TGCGCCAGCAGTGGGGGCCCTGGGGCCAACGTCCTGACTTTC. This sequence encodes CASSGGPGANVLTF.

V is TRBV7-9 and J is TRBJ2-2, with TRBD1 matching over 9 bases. Germline CDR1 and CDR2: SEHNR and FQNEAQ (reference sequence). This CDR3 is 17 amino acids long. V was clipped by 4 bases and J by 3 bases; unmatched bases: 9. CDR3 bases: TGTGCCAGCAGCTGGCGGCCGGGACAGGGTGACACCGGGGAGCTGTTTTTT. Its translation: CASSWRPGQGDTGELFF.

This sequence joins TRBV19 and TRBJ2-7; possible D gene TRBD2, 5 bases. Trimming took 4 bases from V and 5 from J, leaving 12 bases between them. The length of the CDR3 is 13 residues. Germline loops: CDR1 LNHDA, CDR2 SQIVND (reference sequence). CDR3 amino acids: CASSTRGFNEQYF. CDR3 bases: TGTGCCAGTAGTACTCGGGGTTTCAACGAGCAGTACTTC. The variable domain in full, completed from reference TRBV19 and TRBJ2-7, reads DGGITQSPKYLFRKEGQNVTLSCEQNLNHDAMYWYRQDPGQGLRLIYYSQIVNDFQKGDIAEGYSVSREKKESFPLTVTSAQKNPTAFYLCASSTRGFNEQYFGPGTRLTVT.

The chain has TRBV6-6 and TRBJ1-2; possible D gene TRBD1, 6 bases. V lost 0 bases to trimming and J lost 4 bases, with 9 bases between them. Germline loops: CDR1 MNHNY, CDR2 SVGAGI (reference sequence). There are 14 residues in the CDR3. The CDR3 DNA is TGTGCCAGCAGTTACTCGGACAGAGGCTATGGCTACACCTTC. Residues: CASSYSDRGYGYTF.

The chain has TRBV5-5 and TRBJ2-7; D not certain. V was cut by 2 bases and J by 2 bases, with 11 bases left in between. Germline CDR1 SGHKS, CDR2 YYEKEE (reference sequence). The CDR3 consists of 14 residues. Here the CDR3 reads CASSFSGSPYEQYF. CDR3 coding DNA: TGTGCCAGCAGCTTTTCTGGATCTCCCTACGAGCAGTACTTC.

The CDR3 region has the DNA TGTGCCAGCAGCTCGTCGGGCAGAAACTCCTACGAGCAGTACTTC. This gives the protein CASSSSGRNSYEQYF. J is TRBJ2-7 and V is TRBV5-6; D is undetermined. Trimming shortened V by 3 bases and J by 0 bases, and 13 bases separated the two germline ends. The CDR3 runs 15 residues. CDR1 is SGHDT, CDR2 YYEEEE, per germline.

The chain joins TRBV27 to TRBJ2-1, with D perhaps matching TRBD1 (6 bases). Trimming took off 2 bases at V and 10 bases at J, with 18 bases between the two ends. The germline V gene encodes CDR1 MNHEY and CDR2 SMNVEV (reference sequence). This CDR3 comprises 15 residues. CDR3 amino acids: CASSLAGGIGMEQFF. The CDR3 DNA reads TGTGCCAGCAGTTTAGCTGGGGGCATCGGAATGGAGCAGTTCTTC.

Concerning this clone: Other DNA sequences from this sample encode an identical CDR3 as well. The chain employs TRBV4-1 and TRBJ1-5; D is unresolved. This CDR3 region has 17 residues. V was clipped by 0 bases and J by 0 bases, with 12 bases between them. Germline loops: CDR1 MGHRA, CDR2 YSYEKL. The DNA for the CDR3 is TGCGCCAGCAGCCAAGAAGGAGGAGGGATTAGCAATCAGCCCCAGCATTTT. It codes for CASSQEGGGISNQPQHF.

The chain employs TRBV6-1 and TRBJ2-1; a possible D gene is TRBD2 (5 bases). Germline CDR1 reads MNHNS; CDR2 reads SASEGT. Deletions cut 3 bases from V and 3 bases from J, with 18 bases between. This CDR3 region has 17 residues. In DNA, the CDR3 is TGTGCCAGCAGTGAGCGCGGAGGACGGGCACGCTACAATGAGCAGTTCTTC. Translating gives CASSERGGRARYNEQFF.

This sequence joins TRBV27 and TRBJ1-6, with D maybe TRBD1 (5 bases). The CDR3 is 14 residues long. V gave up 11 bases and J gave up 7 bases, with 18 bases separating them. CDR1 MNHEY and CDR2 SMNVEV come from the germline V gene (reference sequence). The CDR3 is CASALTGANSPLHF. In nucleotides, the CDR3 is TGTGCCTCGGCCCTAACAGGCGCGAATTCACCCCTCCACTTT.